This T cell receptor beta chain emerged from a study of cytomegalovirus exposure and HLA in healthy donors (dated by TCRdb to about 2017). With regard to the full study: An earlier analysis of approximately 640 of the donors reported 250 to 350 Gb of sequence data and more than 90 million unique TCR beta sequences from 150 million to 200 million T cells. Roughly 310 gigabases of sequencing data and 80 million or so unique TCR sequences were included in an early release covering about 620 HLA-typed donors. The genetic ancestry cluster associated with self-reported Caucasian donors included roughly four fifths of the roughly 390 genotyped donors. The study aimed to test whether cataloging public T cell receptors could reveal signatures of past pathogen exposure. Using immunosequencing, the study profiled T cell repertoires from fewer than 850 subjects and related those repertoires to cytomegalovirus serostatus. A separate validation cohort of over 95 different subjects was used in addition to the approximately 670-subject first cohort. High-throughput TCR immunosequencing, statistical association of individual TCRs with disease status, and machine learning were combined to predict cytomegalovirus infection status. To study patterns of TCR occurrence, a later analysis re-analyzed previously published TCR beta repertoires from several hundred donors and added high-resolution HLA genotyping. In the later analysis, no new phenotypic data were used to find candidate immune exposures; instead, reliance was placed on TCR beta sequences and their occurrence across donors. To decide whether each TCR beta V gene segment behaved as functional or pseudogenic, an earlier analysis of fewer than 750 of the donors relied on high-throughput TCR beta sequencing. Alongside the repertoire data, information on donor age, sex, ethnicity and CMV serostatus was compiled. A later genetic analysis took genome-wide SNP genotypes for about 60% of the roughly 670 donors and used that subset as a discovery cohort. Every discovery cohort repertoire had been produced on one sequencing platform. Both class I and class II loci were covered by HLA typing, at four-digit resolution. Typing coverage varied by locus: roughly 629-640 donors for A, B, C, DRB1 and DQB1; roughly 510 for DQA1; over 600 for DPA1; approximately 490 for DPB1. A handful of DR-DQ haplotypes were handled as single units for association and clustering because linkage in the cohort was strong. Among over 350 genotyped donors of the cohort, an average of around 240,000 unique TCR beta nucleotide sequences were sequenced per donor, 15% to 20% of them non-productive. The full study reports these points: Because counts were too low, roughly 17 rarely observed V segments, including chromosome 9 orphons, were left out of the earlier analysis of over 550 of the donors. Most TCR sequences were observed very rarely across donors, whereas some public TCRs were present in many individuals. In vitro tests confirmed that three of the cytomegalovirus-associated TCR beta chains recognize cytomegalovirus antigens. A later analysis reported that several top co-occurrence clusters appeared linked to parvovirus B19, influenza, CMV and Epstein-Barr virus. Correlated functional status among segregating V segments might reflect linkage disequilibrium, but an unknown experimental factor could not be ruled out. Some IMGT-functional V segments, including TRBV6-2 and TRBV6-3, could not be distinguished by the 87-base-pair reads and were therefore excluded. In this cohort, only TCR beta chains were sequenced, and detectable features were limited by the absence of alpha or paired-chain data. In an earlier analysis of roughly 500 of the donors, most TCR beta V segments appeared in productive rearrangements about 87% or about 30% of the time, broadly matching IMGT annotations. Compared with equally common non-associated chains, HLA-associated TCR beta chains in a later analysis were more clonally expanded and had lower generation probabilities. Specific HLA alleles were associated with roughly 16,000 TCR beta sequences at a false discovery rate of 0.05 in a later analysis. The authors suggested that the approach could potentially be generalized to other disease states and immunological phenotypes. A later genetic analysis associated a missense DCLRE1C variant with V-gene and J-gene trimming of TCR beta chains, and an independent cohort replicated the association. Because HLA typing was unavailable for some donors at each locus, only the typed subset was used in association tests. Compared with the roughly 700-donor mean, donors in an Asian-associated ancestry cluster had fewer N-insertions in productive TCRs, according to a later genetic analysis. The presence/absence analyses assumed that sequencing depth was roughly uniform across donors, and that assumption may not be true. A further reported finding was that TCR beta sequences accurately predicted the HLA-A and HLA-B alleles for most subjects in the first cohort. Most CMV-associated TCR beta chains appeared to be HLA-restricted in a later analysis, and the HLA associations seemed to be driven largely by CMV exposure. CMV serostatus was the only immune exposure information available for the cohort. The study gave a list of 150 to 200 TCR beta chains associated with cytomegalovirus. When HLA alleles, especially DR and DQ, strongly co-occurred, attributing TCR associations to individual alleles was difficult. In a later analysis, the rate of TCR association differed among HLA loci, with DRB1 alleles having the most associated TCRs and HLA-C alleles having the fewest. A group of highly shared sequence variants was considered likely to be a technical artifact of the sequencing pipeline. In both the original and validation cohorts, the classifier was reported to diagnose cytomegalovirus status with high specificity and sensitivity.

Library preparation employed the immunoSEQ multiplex PCR assay. The multiplex PCR relied on a mix of 60 forward primers for TCR Vbeta segments and 13 reverse primers for TCR Jbeta segments. A multiplex PCR assay on genomic DNA amplified the CDR3 region of rearranged TCR beta genes. On the Illumina HiSeq System, the amplified TCR beta libraries were sequenced as 87-base-pair reads. The paper's data handling went like this. Across the roughly 600 repertoires, a later analysis counted about 81 million unique TCR beta chains, roughly 11 million of which were shared by at least two donors. Raw reads were error-corrected and collapsed into unique sequences with a nearest-neighbor algorithm that merged closely related sequences to remove PCR and sequencing errors. To assign V, D and J gene segments, CDR3 sequences were aligned to IMGT reference sequences. For a sequence to be retained, at least a six-nucleotide match to both a V gene segment and a J gene segment was required. A rearrangement was called productive if the CDR3 had no stop codons and remained in frame with V and J, and every other rearrangement was called non-productive. CDR3 was defined by IMGT convention, running from the second conserved V-encoded cysteine to the conserved J-encoded phenylalanine. In an earlier analysis of 587 of the donors, sequences lacking an unambiguous match to a single V gene segment were excluded. In an earlier analysis of approximately 550 of the donors, V segments were called functional above 56.7% productive rearrangements and were called segregating when the between-donor standard deviation exceeded 5%. A statistical classification framework was developed to diagnose cytomegalovirus status using the catalog of TCR beta chain sequences. In a later analysis, TCR nucleotide sequences were compared against IMGT/GENE-DB human TR gene sequences so that V and J genes could be assigned. In a later analysis, CDR3 sequences and most-parsimonious VDJ recombination scenarios were assigned using the TCRdist pipeline. In a later analysis, every TCR beta chain was defined by the combination of its CDR3 amino acid sequence and its V-gene family, and reads without a unique V-gene family were dropped. A later analysis removed 592 highly shared, low-generation-probability nucleotide sequences to deal with suspected cross-contamination and a sequencing artifact. A later analysis calculated a clonal expansion index for each public chain from normalized within-repertoire ranks of inferred template counts. In a later analysis, generation probabilities were computed with a VDJ recombination model fitted to out-of-frame rearrangements, and the resulting probabilities were checked against IGoR. In a later analysis, hypergeometric tests were used to score TCR-TCR, TCR-HLA and TCR-CMV co-occurrence, with a repertoire-size bias correction applied to TCR pairs. To estimate false discovery rates, a later analysis permuted the HLA or CMV assignments 20 times. In a later analysis, co-occurring TCRs were grouped using DBSCAN, and TCRdist sequence similarity was added for clustering within HLA-allele-positive subsets. For co-occurrence clustering, repertoires with fewer than 30,000 or more than 120,000 public chains were excluded, along with five repertoires with anomalous nucleotide sharing. What TCRdb holds here is the immuneACCESS table cut down to in-frame rearrangements. Part of the clones is not present; checked against another copy, under half of the missing clones reflect an unresolved V gene, and the others are unexplained. V and J calls plus clone size are reproduced from that table; the DNA served to infer D and trimming. Here the sample has approximately 120,000 clones; 70% to 85% occur a single time. More than 2.5% of the sample is in the top ten clones.

V loses 5 bases, J loses 8 bases, and the germline ends lie 12 bases apart. There are 13 amino acids in the CDR3, from cysteine to phenylalanine inclusive. The entry retains the CDR3 DNA only, 39 bases that are in frame from base 1. Reading the germline V gene gives CDR1 MNHEY and CDR2 SVGAGI. This clone was detected a few times. Its antigen remains unidentified. There are no base qualities to consult, and no much larger clone falls within one base. The cohort was made up of roughly 670 healthy bone marrow donors. All cohort members were sampled while nominally healthy, although unrecorded immune exposures were likely present. The donor was CMV seronegative and was included in the group of a few hundred seronegative cohort members. A peripheral blood sample was provided by each donor, and peripheral blood mononuclear cells were used for TCR beta sequencing. The Qiagen DNeasy Blood Extraction Kit was used to extract genomic DNA from the blood cell samples.

The material sequenced was PBMCs. This sequence was found in a woman aged 50 to 60 in good health and CMV-seronegative. The chain was built from TRBV6-5 and TRBJ1-4, with TRBD1 as a weak D call on 6 bases. The DNA sequence follows: TGTGCCAGCAGTCCGGGACACATAGAAAAACTGTTTTTT. Its coded protein is CASSPGHIEKLFF.